This entry lists 10 T cell receptor beta chains sequenced from one sample in a study of blood T cell repertoires in COVID-19. Generated by immunoSEQ multiplex PCR, the TCRdb table keeps only in-frame clones and is missing some. The sample yields about 12,000 clones, 72% seen once. Material: peripheral blood. These TCRs come from a man between 60 and 70 years old with COVID-19, enrolled during active disease.

The rearrangement joins TRBV6-1 to TRBJ2-1; TRBD2 is a possible D gene (5 bases). The V gene's germline CDR1 is MNHNS and CDR2 SASEGT. This CDR3 has 17 residues. V dropped 0 bases and J dropped 1 base, with 13 bases sitting between them. The CDR3 DNA reads as TGTGCCAGCAGTGAAGCCCTAGACTACTATTCCTACAATGAGCAGTTCTTC. Its protein is CASSEALDYYSYNEQFF.

The rearrangement joins TRBV7-8 to TRBJ2-7, with D tentatively TRBD2 (5 bases). Germline V gene sequence: CDR1 SGHVS, CDR2 FQNEAQ. V shed 1 base and J shed 0 bases, with 19 bases lying between them. The CDR3 runs to 18 residues. CDR3 DNA: TGTGCCAGCAGCTTAGAAAGATGGCGAGTAGGGAGCTCCTACGAGCAGTACGTC. Translated: CASSLERWRVGSSYEQYV.

The rearrangement uses TRBV19 and TRBJ2-7; 10 bases line up with TRBD1. The CDR3 spans 14 residues. Looked up from germline, CDR1 is LNHDA and CDR2 is SQIVND (reference sequence). The V and J ends lost 5 bases and 3 bases, in that order; junction bases with no gene match: 4. The CDR3 nucleotides read TGTGCCAGTAGTGAGACAGGGGGCTTCTACGAGCAGTACTTC. Its translation is CASSETGGFYEQYF.

Relative to its sample, this clone is medium-sized. This sequence joins TRBV19 and TRBJ1-6; D is uncertain. Germline-derived CDR1 and CDR2 are LNHDA and SQIVND (reference sequence). V lost 0 bases and J lost 7, with 10 bases in between. This CDR3 is 15 amino acids long. DNA for the CDR3: TGTGCCAGTAGTATAGACCGGGGTGACAATTCACCCCTCCACTTT. Translation gives CASSIDRGDNSPLHF. The whole variable domain, filled in from reference TRBV19 and TRBJ1-6, reads DGGITQSPKYLFRKEGQNVTLSCEQNLNHDAMYWYRQDPGQGLRLIYYSQIVNDFQKGDIAEGYSVSREKKESFPLTVTSAQKNPTAFYLCASSIDRGDNSPLHFGNGTRLTVT.

This sequence joins TRBV28 and TRBJ2-1; 12 nucleotides line up with TRBD2. Germline V gene sequence: CDR1 MDHEN, CDR2 SYDVKM. The CDR3 covers 18 residues. The junction had 10 bases not matched to a gene; V was cut back by 3 bases and J by 4 bases. CDR3 bases: TGTGCCAGCAGTTTTGGGCTAGCGGGGGGGTACCTTTACAATGAGCAGTTCTTC. Translating it yields CASSFGLAGGYLYNEQFF.

V gene TRBV3-1 (or the pseudogene TRBV3-2) combines with J gene TRBJ2-5; D may be TRBD2 (5 bases). CDR1 is LGHDT, CDR2 YNNKEL, per germline (reference sequence). The CDR3 extends over 18 amino acids. V lost 5 bases, J lost 3 bases, and 25 bases lay in between. Here the CDR3 DNA reads TGTGCCAGCAGCGAGGTAGTGGCGGGTAGTGTATCAAAAGAGACCCAGTACTTC. Translation: CASSEVVAGSVSKETQYF.

There are a few counts of this clone. The genes are TRBV7-9 and TRBJ1-1; no reliable D call. Germline V lookup: CDR1 SEHNR, CDR2 FQNEAQ (reference sequence). The CDR3 extends over 13 amino acids. Deletions cut 4 bases from V and 5 bases from J, with 11 bases between. CDR3 loop: CASSYTRETEAFF. In DNA form, the CDR3 reads TGTGCCAGCAGCTATACCCGAGAAACTGAAGCTTTCTTT. Complete variable domain (other parts from reference TRBV7-9 and TRBJ1-1): DTGVSQNPRHKITKRGQNVTFRCDPISEHNRLYWYRQTLGQGPEFLTYFQNEAQLEKSRLLSDRFSAERPKGSFSTLEIQRTEQGDSAMYLCASSYTRETEAFFGQGTRLTVV.

The genes are TRBV24-1 and TRBJ2-2; TRBD2 matches 9 bases. Germline loops: CDR1 KGHDR, CDR2 SFDVKD. This CDR3 comprises 14 residues. The V and J ends lost 8 bases and 6 bases, in that order; junction bases with no gene match: 6. The chain's CDR3 is CATKVAGDAGELFF. The CDR3 DNA reads TGTGCCACCAAAGTAGCGGGAGATGCCGGGGAGCTGTTTTTT.

The gene calls are TRBV24-1 and TRBJ2-5; the match to TRBD1 covers 9 bases. Trimming at V came to 6 bases and at J to 4 bases, leaving 5 bases not matched to a gene. Looked up from germline, CDR1 is KGHDR and CDR2 is SFDVKD. The CDR3 extends over 14 amino acids. CDR3 loop: CATSTTGGLETQYF. CDR3 sequence (DNA): TGTGCCACCAGTACAACAGGGGGCTTAGAGACCCAGTACTTC.

J is TRBJ1-5 and V is TRBV19; 7 bases are a match to TRBD1. Germline assignment: CDR1 LNHDA and CDR2 SQIVND (reference sequence). V shed 4 bases and J 4 bases; nucleotides not matched to a gene: 4. This CDR3 contains 14 residues. This CDR3 reads CASSRGQMNQPQHF. The CDR3 nucleotides read TGTGCCAGTAGTAGGGGACAGATGAATCAGCCCCAGCATTTT.